Listed below are T cell receptor beta chains from one sample, sequenced in a study of shared clonotypes between healthy human individuals. TCRdb's copy holds only in-frame clones and misses some; the assay was immunoSEQ multiplex PCR. The repertoire holds about 2.4 million clones, roughly 92% seen once, with over 0.12% in the top ten. Sequenced material: naive CD4+ T cells sorted from blood. All receptors derive from a man younger than 35 in good health. CDR3s include the opening cysteine and the closing phenylalanine or tryptophan. A D gene is named only where the DNA matches it firmly. Only some rows state a clone size, as once, few, many or a class for expanded clones.

d_call	v_call	clone_size	j_call	cdr3_aa	cdr3_nt
-	TRBV15	-	TRBJ2-6	CATSPWGDGANVLTF	TGTGCCACCAGCCCCTGGGGGGATGGGGCCAACGTCCTGACTTTC
-	TRBV9	-	TRBJ1-2	CASSPPGVNYGYTF	TGTGCCAGCAGCCCACCGGGCGTTAACTATGGCTACACCTTC
-	TRBV19	-	TRBJ1-6	CASSIDTGESPLHF	TGTGCCAGTAGTATAGATACGGGGGAGTCACCCCTCCACTTT
-	TRBV7-2	-	TRBJ1-3	CASSSASGNTIYF	TGTGCCAGCAGCTCAGCCTCTGGAAACACCATATATTTT
TRBD1	TRBV4-1	-	TRBJ1-1	CASSQTGSAFF	TGCGCCAGCAGCCAGACAGGGTCAGCTTTCTTT
TRBD2	TRBV6-5	-	TRBJ2-1	CASSYVASGSYNEQFF	TGTGCCAGCAGTTACGTGGCTAGCGGATCCTACAATGAGCAGTTCTTC
-	TRBV30	once	TRBJ2-3	CAWSGGLIDTQYF	TGTGCCTGGAGCGGGGGGCTGATAGATACGCAGTATTTT
-	TRBV5-1	-	TRBJ2-1	CASSLGGNTYNEQFF	TGCGCCAGCAGCTTGGGCGGGAATACCTACAATGAGCAGTTCTTC
-	TRBV6-5	-	TRBJ1-1	CASSRGKNTEAFF	TGTGCCAGCAGCCGGGGGAAAAACACTGAAGCTTTCTTT
TRBD1	TRBV2	-	TRBJ1-2	CASSAAGGAYGYTF	TGTGCCAGCAGTGCGGCAGGGGGGGCGTATGGCTACACCTTC
-	TRBV7-2	-	TRBJ2-3	CASTPGDTQYF	TGTGCCAGCACCCCGGGAGATACGCAGTATTTT
-	TRBV6-5	-	TRBJ1-6	CASRPQEGGASPLHF	TGTGCCAGCAGACCGCAAGAGGGGGGAGCTTCACCCCTCCACTTT
-	TRBV5-1	-	TRBJ2-5	CASSLGDLRETQYF	TGCGCCAGCAGCTTGGGGGATCTCAGAGAGACCCAGTACTTC
TRBD2	TRBV13	-	TRBJ2-7	CASSSLGGGELEQYF	TGTGCCAGCAGCTCCCTTGGCGGGGGGGAGTTGGAGCAGTACTTC
-	TRBV6-5	-	TRBJ2-7	CASSYSRVGAYEQYF	TGTGCCAGCAGTTATTCGAGGGTAGGCGCCTACGAGCAGTACTTC
-	TRBV6-1	-	TRBJ2-2	CASRTQVGELFF	TGTGCCAGCAGAACTCAGGTCGGGGAGCTGTTTTTT
TRBD1	TRBV9	once	TRBJ2-3	CASSPTGWTDTQYF	TGTGCCAGCAGCCCGACAGGGTGGACAGATACGCAGTATTTT
-	TRBV7-3	-	TRBJ2-3	CASSPGGPTDTQYF	TGTGCCAGCAGCCCCGGGGGGCCCACAGATACGCAGTATTTT
-	TRBV30	-	TRBJ1-2	CAWSNDRRSGYTF	TGTGCCTGGAGTAATGACAGAAGATCAGGCTACACCTTC
-	TRBV7-2	-	TRBJ2-3	CASSFTGTDTQYF	TGTGCCAGCAGCTTCACAGGCACAGATACGCAGTATTTT
TRBD1	TRBV29-1	-	TRBJ2-7	CSVIDRDSYEQYF	TGCAGCGTTATCGACAGGGACTCCTACGAGCAGTACTTC
TRBD2	TRBV7-9	-	TRBJ2-1	CASSPPGLAGGNNEQFF	TGTGCCAGCAGCCCCCCTGGTTTAGCGGGAGGGAACAATGAGCAGTTCTTC
-	TRBV5-1	-	TRBJ2-1	CASSLGGRYNEQFF	TGCGCCAGCAGCTTGGGTGGTAGATACAATGAGCAGTTCTTC
-	TRBV6-5	-	TRBJ2-7	CASSYLPIGYEQYF	TGTGCCAGCAGTTACCTCCCGATCGGCTACGAGCAGTACTTC
-	TRBV5-1	-	TRBJ2-1	CASSLVVTAYNEQFF	TGCGCCAGCAGCTTGGTGGTGACTGCCTACAATGAGCAGTTCTTC
-	TRBV10-2	-	TRBJ2-7	CASHTRGAFYEQYF	TGCGCCAGCCACACCCGGGGGGCCTTTTACGAGCAGTACTTC
TRBD2	TRBV11-2	once	TRBJ2-7	CASSRLAGGPYEQYF	TGTGCCAGCAGCAGACTAGCGGGAGGCCCCTACGAGCAGTACTTC
-	TRBV6-1	-	TRBJ1-1	CASNKQSPPITEAFF	TGTGCCAGCAACAAACAGTCCCCCCCGATCACTGAAGCTTTCTTT
-	TRBV2	-	TRBJ2-1	CASSPLGYNEQFF	TGTGCCAGCAGCCCACTGGGGTACAATGAGCAGTTCTTC
-	TRBV12-5	-	TRBJ2-7	CASGPGTFYEQYF	TGTGCCAGTGGTCCCGGGACATTTTACGAGCAGTACTTC
TRBD1	TRBV19	few	TRBJ1-1	CASQGVGTEAFF	TGTGCCAGCCAGGGGGTGGGCACTGAAGCTTTCTTT
-	TRBV19	-	TRBJ2-6	CASSIAEAGANVLTF	TGTGCCAGTAGTATAGCAGAGGCTGGGGCCAACGTCCTGACTTTC
-	TRBV11-2	-	TRBJ1-5	CASSLERAEPQHF	TGTGCCAGCAGCTTAGAAAGAGCGGAGCCCCAGCATTTT
-	TRBV19	-	TRBJ1-1	CATIERARTEAFF	TGTGCCACCATTGAAAGGGCGCGGACTGAAGCTTTCTTT
-	TRBV5-1	-	TRBJ1-1	CASSEYWENTEAFF	TGCGCCAGCAGCGAGTATTGGGAGAACACTGAAGCTTTCTTT
-	TRBV5-1	-	TRBJ1-4	CASSLSGTNEKLFF	TGCGCCAGCAGCTTGAGCGGAACTAATGAAAAACTGTTTTTT
TRBD2	TRBV4-2	-	TRBJ2-3	CASSQDPPGTSGTDTQYF	TGTGCCAGCAGCCAAGATCCCCCCGGGACTAGCGGCACAGATACGCAGTATTTT
TRBD1	TRBV4-1	-	TRBJ2-7	CASSHPGTESYEQYF	TGCGCCAGCAGCCACCCGGGGACAGAAAGTTACGAGCAGTACTTC